The 30 T cell receptor beta chains below were found in one sample sequenced in a study of T cell responses to AZD1222 COVID-19 vaccine. Libraries were prepared by immunoSEQ multiplex PCR; TCRdb keeps only in-frame clonotypes and omits some of them. The data contain about 97,000 clones, roughly 89% of them singletons. The specimen was peripheral blood, collected on day 0 of AZD1222 vaccination. Source of these receptors: an adult in good health.

The chain uses TRBV18 and TRBJ2-1, with TRBD1 matching over 9 bases. In germline, CDR1 is KGHSH, CDR2 LQKENI. The CDR3 length is 15 residues. Unmatched junction bases numbered 7, after V lost 8 bases and J lost 2 bases. The CDR3 loop is CASLQGAVAYNEQFF. The CDR3 DNA is TGTGCCAGCCTACAGGGGGCGGTTGCCTACAATGAGCAGTTCTTC.

V is TRBV28 and J is TRBJ1-5; D gene uncertain. This CDR3 has 16 residues. V was pared by 2 bases and J by 0 bases, with 11 bases between. The V gene's germline CDR1 is MDHEN and CDR2 SYDVKM. CDR3 sequence: CASSLKAAYSNQPQHF. The CDR3 nucleotides are TGTGCCAGCAGTTTAAAGGCAGCTTATAGCAATCAGCCCCAGCATTTT.

The chain carries TRBV12-3 or TRBV12-4 and TRBJ2-2; D is uncertain. V shed 7 bases and J shed 5 bases, with 8 bases lying between them. This CDR3 region has 12 residues. CDR3 DNA: TGTGCCAGCAACGCGGAGACCGGGGAGCTGTTTTTT. This encodes CASNAETGELFF.

The V gene is TRBV4-2, the J gene TRBJ1-2, with D possibly TRBD1 on 6 matching bases. This CDR3 region has 16 residues. CDR1 and CDR2 (germline): LGHNA, YNFKEQ. With 0 bases removed from V and 4 bases from J, the gap between germline ends came to 15 bases. CDR3 loop: CASSQDFAGAVYGYTF. The CDR3 bases are TGTGCCAGCAGCCAAGATTTTGCAGGGGCCGTCTATGGCTACACCTTC.

This clone was counted a few times. V usage is TRBV10-3 and J usage is TRBJ2-7; 8 positions agree with TRBD2. Trimming cost V 0 bases and J 0 bases; bases outside gene matches: 22. The CDR3 loop spans 22 amino acids. From germline, CDR1 is ENHRY and CDR2 SYGVKD. The CDR3 DNA reads TGTGCCATCAGTGAGTCGGGGCGCGGTAGCGGGGACCGACAAAGGAGCTCCTACGAGCAGTACTTC. The encoded protein is CAISESGRGSGDRQRSSYEQYF.

This clone was found once. This chain connects TRBV9 to TRBJ2-2; D is possibly TRBD1 (5 bases). This CDR3 is 15 amino acids long. V was pared by 0 bases and J by 5 bases, with 11 bases between. Germline lookup yields CDR1 SGDLS and CDR2 YYNGEE. CDR3 nucleotide sequence: TGTGCCAGCAGCGTAGGTCATGGGGCAACCGGGGAGCTGTTTTTT. Amino acid sequence: CASSVGHGATGELFF.

The chain links TRBV7-3 to TRBJ2-5, with D possibly matching TRBD2 (5 bases). The germline V gene has CDR1 SGHTA and CDR2 FQGTGA. This CDR3 contains 14 residues. V gave up 1 base and J gave up 5 bases, with 11 bases separating them. In DNA, the CDR3 is TGTGCCAGCAGCTTAAACCGGGGTGGGGAGACCCAGTACTTC. This sequence encodes CASSLNRGGETQYF.

The chain employs TRBV19 and TRBJ1-1, with D hard to call. The ends were cut back, 1 base at V and 11 bases at J, with 11 bases in the middle. CDR3 length equals 12 residues. Per germline, CDR1 LNHDA and CDR2 SQIVND (reference sequence). The CDR3 protein is CASSIGSRGAFF. In DNA form, the CDR3 reads TGTGCCAGTAGTATAGGTTCCAGAGGGGCTTTCTTT. Complete variable domain (other parts from reference TRBV19 and TRBJ1-1): DGGITQSPKYLFRKEGQNVTLSCEQNLNHDAMYWYRQDPGQGLRLIYYSQIVNDFQKGDIAEGYSVSREKKESFPLTVTSAQKNPTAFYLCASSIGSRGAFFGQGTRLTVV.

The chain recombines TRBV28 with TRBJ1-1, with D uncertain. Germline CDR1 MDHEN, CDR2 SYDVKM. Trimming left V 6 bases short and J 5 bases short, with 19 bases between. The CDR3 spans 15 residues. The CDR3 coding sequence is TGTGCCAGCAGCTCACATTCCACGGGGAGGACTGAAGCTTTCTTT. Encoded protein: CASSSHSTGRTEAFF.

The chain recombines TRBV27 with TRBJ1-1; 10 bases are a match to TRBD1. Germline V gene data show CDR1 as MNHEY and CDR2 as SMNVEV (reference sequence). This CDR3 spans 13 amino acids. Trimming at V came to 4 bases and at J to 7 bases, leaving 3 bases not matched to a gene. The CDR3 nucleotides read TGTGCCAGCAGTTCGGACAGGGGGAATGAAGCTTTCTTT. It encodes CASSSDRGNEAFF.

The chain joins TRBV5-1 to TRBJ2-2, with TRBD2 matching over 10 bases. Germline CDR1 SGHRS, CDR2 YFSETQ. This CDR3 comprises 15 residues. V shed 4 bases, J shed 7 bases, and the junction held 7 bases outside the gene matches. The CDR3 nucleotides are TGCGCCAGCAGCGACCCTAGCGGGGGAGGCGGGGAGCTGTTTTTT. Its translation is CASSDPSGGGGELFF.

The gene calls are TRBV19 and TRBJ2-1, with a tentative D call TRBD2 (6 bases). V dropped 3 bases and J dropped 1 base, with 13 bases sitting between them. Germline-derived CDR1 and CDR2 are LNHDA and SQIVND (reference sequence). This CDR3 has 16 residues. CDR3 in DNA: TGTGCCAGTAGTATTCGCCTAGCGATGTCCTACAATGAGCAGTTCTTC. Translation: CASSIRLAMSYNEQFF.

A note on this clone: At one end, the junction sequence differs from germline, possibly due to a read error. This chain links TRBV7-2 with TRBJ2-1, with 12 nucleotides matching TRBD2. This CDR3 spans 15 amino acids. Per the germline V gene, CDR1 is SGHTA and CDR2 is FQGNSA. In DNA form, the CDR3 reads TGTGCCAGCAGCCTAGCGGGAGGGCCGGTCTATGAGCAGTTCTTC. This sequence encodes CASSLAGGPVYEQFF.

The CDR3 protein is CASSFWTGAIEAFF. The CDR3 region has the DNA TGTGCCAGCAGCTTTTGGACAGGGGCGATTGAAGCTTTCTTT. This chain uses TRBV7-2 with TRBJ1-1; TRBD1 aligns across 9 bases. Germline loops: CDR1 SGHTA, CDR2 FQGNSA. The CDR3 length is 14 residues. The V gene end was trimmed by 3 bases and the J gene end by 7 bases; junction bases not matched to a gene: 6.

The V gene is TRBV19, the J gene TRBJ1-1; D gene uncertain. The CDR3 loop spans 15 amino acids. The germline V and J ends were trimmed by 7 bases and 2 bases, with 17 bases remaining between them. The germline gives CDR1 LNHDA, CDR2 SQIVND (reference sequence). Here the CDR3 DNA reads TGTGCCAGTATCCGGGGTAGGAACGATAACACTGAAGCTTTCTTT. Protein product: CASIRGRNDNTEAFF.

V and J are TRBV9 and TRBJ1-4; maybe TRBD1 (6 bases). V lost 0 bases to trimming and J lost 12 bases, with 12 bases between them. Per the germline V gene, CDR1 is SGDLS and CDR2 is YYNGEE. The CDR3 extends over 13 amino acids. The CDR3 sequence: CASSVGPGEELFF. CDR3 coding DNA: TGTGCCAGCAGCGTAGGTCCAGGGGAGGAACTGTTTTTT.

The chain employs TRBV29-1 and TRBJ1-2; tentatively, D is TRBD1 (5 bases). Trimming took 7 bases from V and 8 from J, leaving 17 bases between them. This CDR3 has 12 residues. Germline V gene sequence: CDR1 SQVTM, CDR2 ANQGSEA. The CDR3 coding sequence is TGCAGCGCCGGGACGGCGACTTGGGGCTACACCTTC. Amino acid sequence: CSAGTATWGYTF.

The chain employs TRBV6-5 and TRBJ2-3; TRBD1 matches at 8 bases. V was pared by 10 bases and J by 1 base, with 7 bases of the junction left unmatched. The V gene's germline CDR1 is MNHEY and CDR2 SVGAGI. The CDR3 has 14 residues. The CDR3 nucleotides read TGTGCCACCGGCCAGGGGGCTGGCACAGATACGCAGTATTTT. It is translated as CATGQGAGTDTQYF.

V is TRBV7-2 and J is TRBJ2-3, with 8 bases fitting TRBD2. CDR3 length: 19 residues. With 2 bases clipped from V and 2 bases from J, the junction kept 15 bases outside the gene matches. Germline values: CDR1 SGHTA, CDR2 FQGNSA. The CDR3 coding sequence is TGTGCCAGCAGCTTAAAAGTGGGGCGGGGGGACCAACACACAGATACGCAGTATTTT. It is translated as CASSLKVGRGDQHTDTQYF.

The gene calls are TRBV11-2 and TRBJ1-1; 10 nucleotides align to TRBD1. Germline assignment: CDR1 SGHAT and CDR2 FQNNGV. The CDR3 sequence is 15 residues long. V dropped 5 bases and J dropped 4; count of bases not matched to a gene: 7. The CDR3 loop is CASSTSGTGATEAFF. For the CDR3, the DNA is TGTGCCAGCAGCACTAGCGGGACAGGGGCCACTGAAGCTTTCTTT.

V and J are TRBV9 and TRBJ2-3; D is unresolved. The ends were cut back, 0 bases at V and 0 bases at J, with 14 bases in the middle. Germline lookup yields CDR1 SGDLS and CDR2 YYNGEE. The CDR3 has 17 amino acids. In DNA, the CDR3 is TGTGCCAGCAGCGTAGAGAATGGCCACTCGAGCACAGATACGCAGTATTTT. Its protein is CASSVENGHSSTDTQYF.

The chain employs TRBV24-1 and TRBJ2-3; D uncertain. Per germline, CDR1 KGHDR and CDR2 SFDVKD. With 3 bases removed from V and 0 bases from J, the gap between germline ends came to 12 bases. CDR3 size: 16 residues. CDR3 nucleotides: TGTGCCACCAGTGATAATCACGGAGTTAGCACAGATACGCAGTATTTT. Residues: CATSDNHGVSTDTQYF.

J is TRBJ1-5 and V is TRBV5-3; unclear D gene. TRBV5-3 is an ORF, with its function uncertain. Trimming left V 3 bases short and J 1 base short, with 8 bases between. CDR3 length equals 14 residues. CDR3 DNA sequence: TGTGCCAGAAGCTGCCATAAGAGCAATCAGCCCCAGCATTTT. It codes for CARSCHKSNQPQHF.

The chain carries TRBV6-2 or TRBV6-3 and TRBJ2-3; D remains unclear. Germline V gives CDR1 MNHEY, CDR2 SVGEGT. The V gene lost 6 bases and the J gene lost 0 bases, with 4 bases spanning the gap. The CDR3 has 12 amino acids. The CDR3 coding sequence is TGTGCCAGCAGCCCAAGCACAGATACGCAGTATTTT. Its translation is CASSPSTDTQYF.

This clone was picked up a small number of times. The chain joins TRBV28 to TRBJ1-2, with 11 bases fitting TRBD1. V shed 6 bases and J 7 bases; nucleotides not matched to a gene: 7. This CDR3 has 14 amino acids. The germline CDR1 and CDR2 sequences are MDHEN and SYDVKM. For the CDR3, the DNA is TGTGCCAGCAGGTCGGGACAGGGGGTTTTTGGCTACACCTTC. Amino acid sequence: CASRSGQGVFGYTF.

The CDR3 DNA sequence: TGTGCCACCAGTGATAACCGGGGCCTGGGTGACGAGCAGTACTTC. This translates into CATSDNRGLGDEQYF. The chain recombines TRBV24-1 with TRBJ2-7, with D possibly being TRBD1 or TRBD2 (5 bases each). V lost 3 bases, J lost 5 bases, and 16 bases lay in between. Per germline, CDR1 KGHDR and CDR2 SFDVKD. The CDR3 has 15 residues.

The chain is built from TRBV6-6 and TRBJ2-7; 10 bases align to TRBD1. V dropped 2 bases and J dropped 5; count of bases not matched to a gene: 6. CDR1 MNHNY and CDR2 SVGAGI come from the germline V gene (reference sequence). CDR3 length equals 15 residues. The CDR3 sequence: CASSYPGTGAHEQYF. Written as DNA, the CDR3 is TGTGCCAGCAGTTACCCCGGGACAGGGGCACACGAGCAGTACTTC.

The rearrangement joins TRBV28 to TRBJ2-1, with 7 bases matching TRBD1. CDR3 length equals 16 residues. Trimming at V came to 5 bases and at J to 8 bases, leaving 15 bases not matched to a gene. Germline CDR1 MDHEN, CDR2 SYDVKM. As DNA, the CDR3 is TGTGCCAGCAGTCCTCAACGGGCAGGGGGAGAGGATGAGCAGTTCTTC. Amino acid sequence: CASSPQRAGGEDEQFF. The whole variable domain, remainder taken from reference TRBV28 and TRBJ2-1, is DVKVTQSSRYLVKRTGEKVFLECVQDMDHENMFWYRQDPGLGLRLIYFSYDVKMKEKGDIPEGYSVSREKKERFSLILESASTNQTSMYLCASSPQRAGGEDEQFFGPGTRLTVL.

V gene TRBV5-6 combines with J gene TRBJ1-1; D is unresolved. The CDR3 covers 11 residues. Germline values: CDR1 SGHDT, CDR2 YYEEEE. V was cut by 0 bases and J by 9 bases, with 6 bases left in between. The CDR3 DNA reads as TGTGCCAGCAGCTTGGCGCAACAAGCTTTCTTT. Translation: CASSLAQQAFF.

J is TRBJ2-5 and V is TRBV7-2, with 9 bases aligning to TRBD2. Germline V gives CDR1 SGHTA, CDR2 FQGNSA. The V and J ends lost 0 bases and 5 bases, in that order; junction bases with no gene match: 4. This CDR3 comprises 15 residues. CDR3 residues: CASSLAFLAGETQYF. The CDR3 bases are TGTGCCAGCAGCTTAGCGTTCCTAGCGGGGGAGACCCAGTACTTC.